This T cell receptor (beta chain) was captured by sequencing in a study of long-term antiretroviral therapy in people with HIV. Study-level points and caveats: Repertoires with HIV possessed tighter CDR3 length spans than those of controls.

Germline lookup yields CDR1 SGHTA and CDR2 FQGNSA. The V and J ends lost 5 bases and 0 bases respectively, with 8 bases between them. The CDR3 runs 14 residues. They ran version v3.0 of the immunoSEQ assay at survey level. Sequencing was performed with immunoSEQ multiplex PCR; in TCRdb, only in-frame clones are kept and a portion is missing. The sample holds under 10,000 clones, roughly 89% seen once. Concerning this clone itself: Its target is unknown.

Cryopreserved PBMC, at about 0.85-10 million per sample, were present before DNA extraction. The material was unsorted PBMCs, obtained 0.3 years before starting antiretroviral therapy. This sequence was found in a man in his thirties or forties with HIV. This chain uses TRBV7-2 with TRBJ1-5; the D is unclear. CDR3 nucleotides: TGTGCCAGCAGCCCCTCGGATAGCAATCAGCCCCAGCATTTT. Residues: CASSPSDSNQPQHF.